The rows below give T cell receptor beta chains drawn from one sample of a study of blood T cell repertoires in COVID-19. Generated by immunoSEQ multiplex PCR, the TCRdb table keeps only in-frame clones and is missing some. In the table there are under 300,000 clones, less than 85% of which are singletons. The sample comprised peripheral blood. Source of these receptors: a man aged 55 to 70 who had recovered from COVID-19. Each CDR3 is given with its conserved first and last residue. D genes are given only for firm matches. Rows may omit the clone size; those that give it use once, few, many or a size class.

clone size	J gene	V gene	D gene	CDR3 DNA	CDR3 protein
NA	TRBJ1-5	TRBV5-6	NA	TGTGCCAGCACCATGGGACTGGGACGAAATCAGCCCCAGCATTTT	CASTMGLGRNQPQHF
NA	TRBJ2-7	TRBV27	NA	TGTGCCAGCAGCAGAGGGACTTTCTACGAGCAGTACTTC	CASSRGTFYEQYF
NA	TRBJ2-3	TRBV9	TRBD2	TGTGCCAGCAGCGGCCAGAGCGGGAGTAGCACAGATACGCAGTATTTT	CASSGQSGSSTDTQYF
NA	TRBJ2-1	TRBV2	TRBD2	TGTGCCAGCAGTAAACTAGCGGGGGGGCCGAATGAGCAGTTCTTC	CASSKLAGGPNEQFF
once	TRBJ2-1	TRBV5-4	NA	TGTGCCAGCAGCCTACCAAAAACGTCGAGCTCCTACAATGAGCAGTTCTTC	CASSLPKTSSSYNEQFF
NA	TRBJ1-1	TRBV20-1	NA	TGCAGTGCTAGTCAGTCGGGGGGCTTCACTGAAGCTTTCTTT	CSASQSGGFTEAFF
NA	TRBJ1-4	TRBV5-5	NA	TGTGCCAGCAGCTGGTACTATACAGGGAGTAATGAAAAACTGTTTTTT	CASSWYYTGSNEKLFF
NA	TRBJ1-2	TRBV6-5	NA	TGTGCCAGCAGTTATCAGGGCGCACCCGGTGGCTACACCTTC	CASSYQGAPGGYTF
NA	TRBJ2-1	TRBV21-1	NA	TGTGCCAGCAGCAGCGGGACAGGGGGGAATACCTACAATGAGCAGTTCTTC	CASSSGTGGNTYNEQFF
NA	TRBJ2-2	TRBV14	TRBD2	TGTGCCAGCAGCCAACTCTCTAGCGGGAATGCCGGGGAGCTGTTTTTT	CASSQLSSGNAGELFF
NA	TRBJ2-1	TRBV7-9	NA	TGTGCCAGCAGCTTGGTAGAGGTCCGGGGCAATGAGCAGTTCTTC	CASSLVEVRGNEQFF